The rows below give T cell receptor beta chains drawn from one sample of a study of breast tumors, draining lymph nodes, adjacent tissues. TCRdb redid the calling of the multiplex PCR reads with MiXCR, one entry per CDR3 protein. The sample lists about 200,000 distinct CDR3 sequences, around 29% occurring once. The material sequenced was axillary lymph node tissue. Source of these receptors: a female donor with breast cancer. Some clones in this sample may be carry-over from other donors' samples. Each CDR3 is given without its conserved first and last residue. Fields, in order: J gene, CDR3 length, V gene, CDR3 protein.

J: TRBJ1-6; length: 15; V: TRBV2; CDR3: ASSLQDRTTNNIPPH
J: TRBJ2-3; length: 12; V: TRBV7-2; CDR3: ASSTGASTDTQY
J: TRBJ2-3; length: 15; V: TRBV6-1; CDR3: ASSKAGWQGGTDTQY
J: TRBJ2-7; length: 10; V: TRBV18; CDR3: ASSPGSVEQY
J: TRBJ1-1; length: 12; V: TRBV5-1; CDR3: ASSLGGRPIEAF
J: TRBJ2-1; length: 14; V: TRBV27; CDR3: ASSKQGPSSYNEQF
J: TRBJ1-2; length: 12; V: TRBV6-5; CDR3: ASHGTGSNYGNT
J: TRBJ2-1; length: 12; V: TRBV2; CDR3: ASSEGFRGREQF
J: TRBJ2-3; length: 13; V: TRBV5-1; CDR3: ASSLDRGATNEQY
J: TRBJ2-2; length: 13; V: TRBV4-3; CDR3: ASSQTGGPTGELF
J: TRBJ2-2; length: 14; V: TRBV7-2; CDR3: ASTSHSGGYTGELF
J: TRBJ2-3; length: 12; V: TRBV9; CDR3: ASSVDTSTDTQY
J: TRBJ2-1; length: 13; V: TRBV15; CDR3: ATSTSSGGGYEQF
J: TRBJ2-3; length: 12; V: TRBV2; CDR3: ASRLSGGTDTQY
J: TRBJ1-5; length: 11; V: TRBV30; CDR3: AWSTGGNQPQH
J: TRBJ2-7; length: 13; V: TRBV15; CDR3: ATSSARGGLYEQY
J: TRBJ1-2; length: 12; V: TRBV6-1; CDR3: ASSRDRAYDGYT
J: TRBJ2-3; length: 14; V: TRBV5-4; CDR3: ASSRGAGVGADTQY